The clone carrying this TCR beta chain was observed many times. The sample is drawn from a study of T-cell memory formation after mild COVID-19. MiXCR, run by TCRdb on the 5' RACE reads, gives a single entry per CDR3 protein. In the table there are more than 25,000 distinct CDR3 sequences, roughly 7.4% of which are singletons. The V and J ends lost 0 bases and 0 bases respectively, with 13 bases between them. Germline CDR1 SGHDT, CDR2 YYEEEE. The CDR3 covers 17 residues. This clonotype was sampled from an adult woman who had mild COVID-19 (a few samples of this study predate the infection). Cell type and time point are not known. The chain couples TRBV5-6 to TRBJ2-1; the D is unclear. The sample taken for sequencing was PBMCs or a T cell subset sorted from them (not recorded which). CDR3 amino acids: CASSLGPPVASYNEQFF. The DNA of the CDR3 is TGTGCCAGCAGCTTGGGTCCCCCCGTCGCCTCCTACAATGAGCAGTTCTTC. Full variable domain (outside the CDR3, taken from reference TRBV5-6 and TRBJ2-1): DAGVTQSPTHLIKTRGQQVTLRCSPKSGHDTVSWYQQALGQGPQFIFQYYEEEERQRGNFPDRFSGHQFPNYSSELNVNALLLGDSALYLCASSLGPPVASYNEQFFGPGTRLTVL.